The T cell receptor beta chain under discussion was sequenced for a study of early T cells in non-severe SARS-CoV-2 infection. Background on the study: Chains stayed unpaired after sequencing of bulk RNA from unsorted whole blood.

V trimming: 6 bases; J trimming: 0 bases; junction bases outside the gene matches: 4. Germline-derived CDR1 and CDR2 are SQVTM and ANQGSEA. The CDR3 has 13 residues. From the 5' RACE reads, TCRdb called clonotypes with MiXCR, one entry per CDR3 protein. This table holds roughly 60,000 distinct CDR3 sequences, roughly an eighth found once. The source material was whole blood. The gene calls are TRBV29-1 and TRBJ2-7, with 8 nucleotides matching TRBD2. The TCR originated in an adult who was a healthcare worker with PCR-confirmed SARS-CoV-2 infection or an uninfected control (not recorded which). The CDR3 DNA reads TGCAGCGTGGGAACTAGCGGCTCCTACGAGCAGTACTTC. Residues: CSVGTSGSYEQYF.